The 18 T cell receptor beta chains below all came from one sample that was sequenced in a study of cytomegalovirus exposure and HLA in healthy donors. 60 Vbeta and 13 Jbeta primers were used in PCR. The repertoire was sequenced with immunoSEQ multiplex PCR; TCRdb's copy has only in-frame clones and lacks some. The data show 100,000 to 150,000 clones, with under 10% seen just once and 6% to 7.5% held by the top ten. The source material was PBMCs. Every receptor here comes from a woman aged 40 to 49 in good health and CMV-seropositive.

This clone was detected a few times. The gene calls are TRBV6-1 and TRBJ2-7; a possible D gene is TRBD2 (6 bases). This CDR3 has 15 amino acids. The V and J ends lost 7 bases and 1 base respectively, with 17 bases between them. Germline V lookup: CDR1 MNHNS, CDR2 SASEGT. CDR3 amino acids: CASTGVLPSSYEQYF. DNA for the CDR3: TGTGCCAGCACGGGGGTCTTGCCTTCGTCCTACGAGCAGTACTTC.

This rearrangement joins TRBV5-1 to TRBJ2-7; 11 bases are shared with TRBD2. The CDR3 covers 15 residues. V shed 0 bases, J shed 3 bases, and the junction held 2 bases outside the gene matches. Germline V gene sequence: CDR1 SGHRS, CDR2 YFSETQ. The CDR3 reads CASSLGLAGHYEQYF. The CDR3 DNA follows: TGCGCCAGCAGCTTGGGACTAGCGGGGCACTACGAGCAGTACTTC.

The rearrangement uses TRBV5-1 and TRBJ2-3; the match to TRBD2 covers 9 bases. The V gene end was trimmed by 0 bases and the J gene end by 4 bases; junction bases not matched to a gene: 6. From germline, CDR1 is SGHRS and CDR2 YFSETQ. CDR3 length equals 16 residues. The CDR3 sequence: CASSLDAGGPADTQYF. The CDR3 DNA reads TGCGCCAGCAGCTTGGATGCGGGGGGGCCCGCAGATACGCAGTATTTT.

The CDR3, as DNA: TGTGCCAGCAGGACACTAGCGGGGGGGACAGATACGCAGTATTTT. Amino acids: CASRTLAGGTDTQYF. The chain employs TRBV2 and TRBJ2-3; 13 bases agree with TRBD2. CDR3 length: 15 amino acids. Germline trimming cut 6 bases from V and 3 bases from J; bases unmatched to any gene: 3. Per the germline V gene, CDR1 is SNHLY and CDR2 is FYNNEI.

The chain employs TRBV10-3 and TRBJ1-2; 9 nucleotides agree with TRBD1. J was trimmed by 3 bases and V by 2 bases; bases with no gene match: 7. The germline CDR1 and CDR2 sequences are ENHRY and SYGVKD. CDR3 size: 16 residues. The CDR3 sequence is CAISEPGQGVHYGYTF. CDR3 in DNA: TGTGCCATCAGTGAGCCGGGACAGGGTGTGCACTATGGCTACACCTTC.

The gene calls are TRBV6-6 and TRBJ1-2, with 8 nucleotides matching TRBD1. CDR3 length equals 16 residues. Trimming took 2 bases from V and 7 from J; bases not matched to a gene: 12. Germline V lookup: CDR1 MNHNY, CDR2 SVGAGI (reference sequence). The CDR3 region is CASSYAPSGTGSGYTF. DNA of the CDR3: TGTGCCAGCAGTTACGCCCCCTCCGGGACAGGTAGTGGCTACACCTTC.

This clone showed up just a few times. The chain is built from TRBV27 and TRBJ1-6; D is unresolved. Trimming removed 6 bases from V and 6 bases from J, with 6 bases in between. CDR3 size: 12 residues. Per germline, CDR1 MNHEY and CDR2 SMNVEV (reference sequence). In DNA, the CDR3 is TGTGCCAGCAGCCTAATTAATTCACCCCTCCACTTT. It is translated as CASSLINSPLHF.

The CDR3 sequence is CASSPGGGGTDTQYF. CDR3 in DNA: TGTGCCAGCAGCCCGGGGGGGGGCGGCACAGATACGCAGTATTTT. The chain carries TRBV2 and TRBJ2-3; 8 bases fit TRBD2. CDR3 length: 15 amino acids. With V trimmed by 6 bases and J by 1 base, 6 bases remained unmatched. Germline CDR1 and CDR2: SNHLY and FYNNEI.

The rearrangement joins TRBV2 to TRBJ1-5; perhaps TRBD1 as D (6 bases). V lost 2 bases and J lost 6, with 8 bases in between. The CDR3 covers 13 residues. Germline V gives CDR1 SNHLY, CDR2 FYNNEI. CDR3 region: CASSERGGQPQHF. The CDR3, as DNA: TGTGCCAGCAGTGAAAGGGGGGGTCAGCCCCAGCATTTT.

This clone came up a few times. CDR3 sequence (DNA): TGTGCCAGCAGCCAGGGGGCGCAAACTAACACTGAAGCTTTCTTT. Encoded protein: CASSQGAQTNTEAFF. The chain combines TRBV6-1 with TRBJ1-1; 8 bases are a match to TRBD1. Germline V CDR1 and CDR2: MNHNS, SASEGT. The CDR3 is 15 amino acids. V shed 6 bases and J 2 bases; nucleotides not matched to a gene: 8.

This clone was counted between two and nine times. The V call is TRBV5-4, the J call TRBJ2-7; D is perhaps TRBD2 (6 bases). V dropped 4 bases and J dropped 5 bases, with 13 bases sitting between them. CDR1 and CDR2 from the germline V gene are SGHNT and YYREEE (reference sequence). The CDR3 is made up of 13 amino acids. CDR3: CASSRIPGDEQYF. The CDR3 region has the DNA TGTGCCAGCAGCCGGATCCCGGGGGACGAGCAGTACTTC.

This clone occurred a few times. The chain couples TRBV7-9 to TRBJ2-5, with a possible D match to TRBD2 (6 bases). The CDR3 sequence is 16 residues long. Trimming took off 3 bases at V and 5 bases at J, with 19 bases between the two ends. Germline loops: CDR1 SEHNR, CDR2 FQNEAQ (reference sequence). This CDR3 reads CASSFGLIPAGETQYF. Written as DNA, the CDR3 is TGTGCCAGCAGCTTCGGTCTGATACCCGCGGGGGAGACCCAGTACTTC.

The genes are TRBV2 and TRBJ2-1; D possibly corresponds to TRBD2 (6 bases). The CDR3 consists of 14 residues. V lost 7 bases and J lost 8, with 18 bases in between. Germline CDR1 reads SNHLY; CDR2 reads FYNNEI. CDR3 bases: TGTGCCAGCAAGGGGCGGGGTGGGGCATATGAGCAGTTCTTC. This codes for CASKGRGGAYEQFF.

The chain uses TRBV6-1 and TRBJ2-1; 11 bases fit TRBD2. V lost 4 bases and J lost 3; bases outside the gene matches: 5. This CDR3 comprises 16 residues. From germline, CDR1 is MNHNS and CDR2 SASEGT. The CDR3 is CASSALAGGNYNEQFF. The CDR3 nucleotides read TGTGCCAGCAGTGCCCTAGCGGGGGGCAACTACAATGAGCAGTTCTTC.

A few counts support this clone. The chain recombines TRBV7-2 with TRBJ2-1, with 13 bases identical to TRBD2. CDR3 length: 16 residues. The V segment lost 5 bases and the J segment 8 bases; nucleotides outside the gene matches: 9. Per the germline V gene, CDR1 is SGHTA and CDR2 is FQGNSA. The CDR3 nucleotides read TGTGCCAGCAGCCCGTCAACTAGCGGGGGGGCCCATGAGCAGTTCTTC. Amino acids: CASSPSTSGGAHEQFF.

The chain employs TRBV19 and TRBJ2-7, with 8 bases matching TRBD1. CDR1 is LNHDA, CDR2 SQIVND, per germline (reference sequence). Trimming at V came to 3 bases and at J to 6 bases, leaving 7 bases not matched to a gene. The CDR3 totals 14 residues. CDR3: CASSMGQDLSEQYF. The CDR3 DNA reads TGTGCCAGTAGTATGGGACAGGACCTTAGCGAGCAGTACTTC.

This rearrangement joins TRBV10-3 to TRBJ2-3, with 8 nucleotides matching TRBD1. V shed 5 bases and J 2 bases; nucleotides not matched to a gene: 3. The CDR3 covers 14 residues. In germline, CDR1 is ENHRY, CDR2 SYGVKD. The CDR3: CAISPGQDTDTQYF. CDR3 coding DNA: TGTGCCATCAGTCCGGGACAGGACACAGATACGCAGTATTTT.

This clone occurred a few times. The chain combines TRBV6-5 with TRBJ2-2, with 8 bases that match TRBD1. V shed 2 bases and J 2 bases; nucleotides not matched to a gene: 1. The V gene's germline CDR1 is MNHEY and CDR2 SVGAGI. The CDR3 sequence is 15 residues long. As DNA, the CDR3 is TGTGCCAGCAGTTACGACAGGGGTAACACCGGGGAGCTGTTTTTT. Its protein is CASSYDRGNTGELFF.